The 8 T cell receptor beta chains below were found in one sample sequenced in a study of regulatory T cells in long-lasting Graves disease. Building the TCR beta libraries relied on iRepertoire HTBI primers, and CDR3 regions underwent Arm-PCR. TCRdb ran MiXCR on the multiplex PCR reads and lists one entry per CDR3 protein. The sample carries 500,000 or so distinct CDR3 sequences, roughly 16% recorded once. Time point defined: newly diagnosed GD, antithyroid drugs for less than 3 months. PBMC-derived RNA was used for the TCR library. In addition, the sample was reused for a study of T cells in Graves' hyperthyroidism and ophthalmopathy.

Here the sequenced sample was peripheral blood mononuclear cells (PBMCs), taken at new diagnosis, from a patient treated with antithyroid drugs. Every receptor here comes from a man aged 40-55 years with Graves disease.

About this clonotype itself: A much larger clone lies a single base off, so this may be a read error. The V gene is TRBV2, the J gene TRBJ2-1; 7 bases are shared with TRBD2. Germline CDR1 and CDR2: SNHLY and FYNNEI. This CDR3 is built from 13 residues. Written as DNA, the CDR3 is TGTGTCAGCATGGCTAGCGGCTACAATGAGCAGTTCTTC. Its protein is CVSMASGYNEQFF.

This clonotype has ten or more counts. The V and J genes are TRBV3-1 and TRBJ2-2, with 11 positions matching TRBD1. Germline CDR1 reads LGHDT; CDR2 reads YNNKEL (reference sequence). CDR3 length: 17 amino acids. V was pared by 4 bases and J by 4 bases, with 8 bases of the junction left unmatched. CDR3 sequence: CASSPWTGGSGTGELFF. The CDR3 bases are TGTGCCAGCAGCCCCTGGACAGGGGGCAGCGGCACCGGGGAGCTGTTTTTT.

The chain is built from TRBV29-1 and TRBJ2-1; 11 nucleotides match TRBD2. CDR3 size: 13 residues. The trim removed 6 bases at V and 10 bases at J, leaving 8 bases unmatched. Germline V lookup: CDR1 SQVTM, CDR2 ANQGSEA. For the CDR3, the DNA is TGCAGCGTCCACGGACTAGCGGGCAAGGAGCAGTTCTTC. As protein: CSVHGLAGKEQFF.

The rearrangement uses TRBV2 and TRBJ1-6, with D uncertain. With 5 bases removed from V and 7 bases from J, the gap between germline ends came to 6 bases. The CDR3 loop spans 12 amino acids. The V gene's germline CDR1 is SNHLY and CDR2 FYNNEI. CDR3 nucleotide sequence: TGTGCCAGCAGTAGTCAGAATTCACCCCTCCACTTT. Translation gives CASSSQNSPLHF. Using reference TRBV2 and TRBJ1-6 for the parts outside the CDR3, the full variable domain is EPEVTQTPSHQVTQMGQEVILRCVPISNHLYFYWYRQILGQKVEFLVSFYNNEISEKSEIFDDQFSVERPDGSNFTLKIRSTKLEDSAMYFCASSSQNSPLHFGNGTRLTVT.

This clonotype was seen ten or more times. The gene calls are TRBV5-1 and TRBJ2-7; D perhaps matches TRBD2 (6 bases). CDR1 and CDR2 from the germline V gene are SGHRS and YFSETQ. This CDR3 region has 12 residues. V was cut by 4 bases and J by 4 bases, with 9 bases left in between. CDR3 sequence: CASSGGKYEQYF. The CDR3 bases are TGCGCCAGCAGCGGGGGGAAGTACGAGCAGTACTTC.

This clonotype was seen only a few times. The chain couples TRBV7-3 to TRBJ2-5, with 9 bases fitting TRBD2. The CDR3 sequence is 15 residues long. J gave up 3 bases and V 4 bases, and 6 bases lay outside the gene matches. The V gene's germline CDR1 is SGHTA and CDR2 FQGTGA. The CDR3 coding sequence is TGTGCCAGCAGCTGGGCTAGCGGGATTAAAGAGACCCAGTACTTC. Protein sequence: CASSWASGIKETQYF.

The chain employs TRBV7-9 and TRBJ2-1; 10 bases match TRBD2. Germline V gene lookup returns CDR1 SEHNR and CDR2 FQNEAQ (reference sequence). Unmatched junction bases numbered 10, after V lost 6 bases and J lost 8 bases. The length of the CDR3 is 15 residues. The CDR3 sequence is CASSTSGRAGDEQFF. The CDR3 nucleotides are TGTGCCAGCAGTACCAGCGGGAGGGCCGGGGATGAGCAGTTCTTC.

This chain connects TRBV11-2 to TRBJ2-2; D may be TRBD1 or TRBD2 (5 bases each). Germline lookup yields CDR1 SGHAT and CDR2 FQNNGV. V was clipped by 3 bases and J by 0 bases, with 14 bases between them. The CDR3 has 17 amino acids. Here the CDR3 reads CASSLRPGTANTGELFF. CDR3 in DNA: TGTGCCAGCAGCTTGAGACCTGGGACCGCGAACACCGGGGAGCTGTTTTTT.